This is a list of T cell receptor beta chains from one sample in a study of blood T cell repertoires in COVID-19. TCRdb keeps only in-frame clones here, not all; method: immunoSEQ multiplex PCR. Among roughly 290,000 clones listed, 70% to 85% were seen once. Sequencing was carried out using peripheral blood. These receptor sequences come from a human donor with COVID-19, enrolled during active disease. The donor label of this sample is uncertain. The CDR3 runs from the conserved cysteine through the conserved F or W.

v_gene	j_gene	CDR3aa
TRBV7-8	TRBJ1-3	CASSTDGNTIYF
TRBV12-3/TRBV12-4	TRBJ1-1	CASSLYGNTEAFF
TRBV10-2	TRBJ1-1	CASSGQIVTEAFF
TRBV4-1	TRBJ2-2	CASSRGQSFTGELFF
TRBV9	TRBJ2-7	CASSPGLAGTILSYEQYF
TRBV5-1	TRBJ2-7	CASSLAGVAGEQYF
TRBV6-1	TRBJ1-1	CASSEAGEAPEAFF
TRBV19	TRBJ2-1	CASGTSGNEQFF
TRBV9	TRBJ2-7	CASSPPGARDPYEQYF
TRBV5-5	TRBJ1-6	CASSRAGDNSPLHF
TRBV5-4	TRBJ1-2	CASSFGTVYRGYTF
TRBV3-1/TRBV3-2	TRBJ1-6	CASSLSPDSYNSPLHF
TRBV28	TRBJ2-7	CASRQTGTASYF
TRBV5-4	TRBJ1-1	CASSSGGGNTEAFF
TRBV6-1	TRBJ2-1	CASSEVMGGSGEQFF